Listed here are 28 T cell receptor beta chains from one sample, sequenced in a study of cytomegalovirus exposure and HLA in healthy donors. PCR employed 60 Vbeta and 13 Jbeta primers. This table comes from immunoSEQ multiplex PCR, and its TCRdb copy is limited to in-frame clones, with some not included. The sample contains roughly 150,000 clones, about 72% of which appear only once. The sequencing sample was made of PBMCs. All receptors derive from a male donor in good health and CMV-seronegative.

This clone occurred once. The chain uses TRBV11-2 and TRBJ1-4; TRBD1 might be the D (5 bases). The CDR3 runs 15 residues. Trimming shortened V by 1 base and J by 7 bases, and 13 bases separated the two germline ends. From germline, CDR1 is SGHAT and CDR2 FQNNGV. Here the CDR3 reads CASSLGDSGGEKLFF. In nucleotides, the CDR3 is TGTGCCAGCAGCTTAGGGGACTCGGGAGGTGAAAAACTGTTTTTT.

CDR3 loop: CSVEGRTGSNEQFF. The CDR3 DNA reads TGCAGCGTTGAAGGGAGGACAGGGTCCAATGAGCAGTTCTTC. The V gene is TRBV29-1, the J gene TRBJ2-1; TRBD1 matches at 8 bases. Germline loops: CDR1 SQVTM, CDR2 ANQGSEA. CDR3 size: 14 residues. V lost 1 base and J lost 6; bases outside the gene matches: 5.

The table lists this clone with a count of one. This chain connects TRBV4-2 to TRBJ2-3; D possibly corresponds to TRBD2 (5 bases). Germline V gene lookup returns CDR1 LGHNA and CDR2 YNFKEQ. Trimming removed 0 bases from V and 0 bases from J, with 13 bases in between. The CDR3 is 17 residues long. The chain's CDR3 is CASSQDNAGTSTDTQYF. The CDR3 DNA follows: TGTGCCAGCAGCCAAGATAATGCGGGCACTAGCACAGATACGCAGTATTTT.

This chain uses TRBV5-4 with TRBJ1-4, with D hard to call. The V gene's germline CDR1 is SGHNT and CDR2 YYREEE (reference sequence). V lost 4 bases and J 5 bases, leaving 6 bases between the germline ends. This CDR3 has 12 amino acids. The CDR3 DNA reads as TGTGCCAGCAGCCTACCGAATGAAAAACTGTTTTTT. It specifies CASSLPNEKLFF.

The chain joins TRBV6-1 to TRBJ1-4, with 8 bases lining up with TRBD1. Trimming at V came to 3 bases and at J to 6 bases, leaving 0 bases not matched to a gene. Germline V gene sequence: CDR1 MNHNS, CDR2 SASEGT. There are 13 residues in the CDR3. CDR3 protein: CASSDRGHEKLFF. The CDR3 DNA sequence: TGTGCCAGCAGTGACAGGGGGCATGAAAAACTGTTTTTT.

The chain links TRBV5-1 to TRBJ2-5, with D unresolved. V dropped 4 bases and J dropped 2 bases, with 9 bases sitting between them. The CDR3 loop spans 13 amino acids. Germline loops: CDR1 SGHRS, CDR2 YFSETQ. CDR3 loop: CASSQYRQETQYF. CDR3 coding DNA: TGCGCCAGCAGCCAATACAGACAAGAGACCCAGTACTTC.

This clone showed up just a few times. The rearrangement uses TRBV11-1 and TRBJ2-1; 10 nucleotides match TRBD1. The CDR3 length is 17 residues. Trimming removed 6 bases from V and 3 bases from J; junction bases left unmatched: 11. CDR1 SGHAT and CDR2 FQDESV come from the germline V gene (reference sequence). CDR3 protein: CASRPGTGALLYNEQFF. The CDR3 nucleotides are TGTGCCAGCAGACCCGGGACAGGGGCCCTTCTCTACAATGAGCAGTTCTTC.

The CDR3 protein is CASWGTSGNYNEQFF. CDR3 in DNA: TGTGCCAGCTGGGGAACTAGCGGAAATTACAATGAGCAGTTCTTC. The V call is TRBV18, the J call TRBJ2-1, with 8 nucleotides matching TRBD2. This CDR3 contains 15 residues. The J segment lost 4 bases and the V segment lost 7 bases, leaving 9 bases of the junction unmatched. The germline V gene encodes CDR1 KGHSH and CDR2 LQKENI.

J is TRBJ2-7 and V is TRBV6-1; 7 positions agree with TRBD2. This CDR3 region has 14 residues. Looked up from germline, CDR1 is MNHNS and CDR2 is SASEGT. With V trimmed by 5 bases and J by 2 bases, 6 bases remained unmatched. The CDR3 nucleotides read TGTGCCAGCAGTCCCCCAGGGAGGGCCTACGAGCAGTACTTC. Protein: CASSPPGRAYEQYF.

This clone was recorded only once. This chain joins TRBV21-1 and TRBJ1-2; the DNA was not used to check the table's D call, TRBD1. TRBV21-1 is labeled a pseudogene. This CDR3 region has 13 residues. The CDR3 DNA follows: TGTGCCAGCAGCAAAAAGGGGCGTGAAGGCTACACCTTC. Translation gives CASSKKGREGYTF.

The J gene is TRBJ2-7, the V gene TRBV5-1; a possible D gene is TRBD2 (7 bases). This CDR3 region has 15 residues. Germline lookup yields CDR1 SGHRS and CDR2 YFSETQ. V was clipped by 0 bases and J by 6 bases, with 16 bases between them. CDR3 DNA sequence: TGCGCCAGCAGCTTGGATATTGGGGGGGCACGCGAGCAGTACTTC. Protein sequence: CASSLDIGGAREQYF. Full variable domain (missing parts from reference TRBV5-1 and TRBJ2-7): KAGVTQTPRYLIKTRGQQVTLSCSPISGHRSVSWYQQTPGQGLQFLFEYFSETQRNKGNFPGRFSGRQFSNSRSEMNVSTLELGDSALYLCASSLDIGGAREQYFGPGTRLTVT.

In the case of this clone: Distinct nucleotide sequences in the sample also encode this CDR3. This chain joins TRBV28 and TRBJ2-7, with 11 nucleotides matching TRBD1. The CDR3 length is 13 residues. The germline gives CDR1 MDHEN, CDR2 SYDVKM. V was pared by 7 bases and J by 9 bases, with 8 bases of the junction left unmatched. DNA for the CDR3: TGTGCCAGCACTGAGGACAGGGGGCCGAGGCAGTACTTC. As protein: CASTEDRGPRQYF.

The chain carries TRBV19 and TRBJ1-3, with D possibly being TRBD1 (5 bases). V was cut by 10 bases and J by 0 bases, with 16 bases left in between. The CDR3 has 15 amino acids. Germline V gene lookup returns CDR1 LNHDA and CDR2 SQIVND (reference sequence). The CDR3, as DNA: TGTGCCACCCAGCTCGGGGGGACCTCTGGAAACACCATATATTTT. Protein product: CATQLGGTSGNTIYF.

Concerning this clone: A much larger clone differs from this one at a single base, so this may be a read error. This rearrangement joins TRBV5-8 to TRBJ2-5, with 10 bases that match TRBD2. The DNA end lines up better with TRBJ2-7; the J call may be wrong. The CDR3 runs 15 residues. Per the germline V gene, CDR1 is SGHTS and CDR2 is YDEGEE. The CDR3 DNA reads TGTGCCAGCAGCTTTGGACTAGCGGATTCCTACGAGCAGTACTTC. It yields the protein CASSFGLADSYEQYF.

The chain recombines TRBV7-2 with TRBJ2-7; D call uncertain. Looked up from germline, CDR1 is SGHTA and CDR2 is FQGNSA. This CDR3 region has 12 residues. Trimming took 5 bases from V and 0 from J, leaving 5 bases between them. CDR3 sequence: CASSGPSYEQYF. CDR3 nucleotides: TGTGCCAGCAGCGGGCCCTCCTACGAGCAGTACTTC.

For the CDR3, the DNA is TGTGCCAGCAGTGACCCCACAGGGAGGGTAGGCTACGAGCAGTACTTC. It encodes CASSDPTGRVGYEQYF. The V call is TRBV6-4, the J call TRBJ2-7; TRBD2 might be the D (7 bases). Trimming pared 2 bases from V and 3 bases from J, leaving 17 bases between. Germline V lookup: CDR1 MRHNA, CDR2 SNTAGT. This CDR3 spans 16 amino acids.

This chain links TRBV27 with TRBJ1-3, with 7 bases aligning to TRBD1. CDR1 and CDR2 from the germline V gene are MNHEY and SMNVEV (reference sequence). This CDR3 contains 14 residues. J gave up 2 bases and V 8 bases, and 6 bases lay outside the gene matches. This CDR3 reads CASRQGSTGNTIYF. The CDR3 coding sequence is TGTGCCAGCCGACAGGGTAGTACTGGAAACACCATATATTTT.

V usage is TRBV5-4 and J usage is TRBJ2-7; 8 bases are a match to TRBD1. Trimming at V came to 1 base and at J to 4 bases, leaving 4 bases not matched to a gene. CDR3 length: 14 amino acids. Looked up from germline, CDR1 is SGHNT and CDR2 is YYREEE (reference sequence). The CDR3 coding sequence is TGTGCCAGCAGCTTGCAGGACAGGGCTTACGAGCAGTACTTC. Translation: CASSLQDRAYEQYF. Filled out from reference TRBV5-4 and TRBJ2-7, the complete variable domain reads ETGVTQSPTHLIKTRGQQVTLRCSSQSGHNTVSWYQQALGQGPQFIFQYYREEENGRGNFPPRFSGLQFPNYSSELNVNALELDDSALYLCASSLQDRAYEQYFGPGTRLTVT.

This chain links TRBV29-1 with TRBJ2-5; 9 positions match TRBD2. The CDR3 sequence is 16 residues long. CDR1 and CDR2 (germline): SQVTM, ANQGSEA. With 1 base clipped from V and 5 bases from J, the junction kept 11 bases outside the gene matches. CDR3 DNA: TGCAGCGTTGAAGGCCCGACTAGCGGCCCCGAGGAGACCCAGTACTTC. Translation gives CSVEGPTSGPEETQYF.

This clone came up a few times. This chain connects TRBV4-1 to TRBJ1-2, with 12 nucleotides matching TRBD1. Trimming at V came to 2 bases and at J to 8 bases, leaving 12 bases not matched to a gene. CDR3 size: 17 residues. CDR1 is MGHRA and CDR2 is YSYEKL in the germline V gene. The CDR3 DNA is TGCGCCAGCAGCCAAACCCCGGGACAGGGGGCTGCGGAAGGCTACACCTTC. It codes for CASSQTPGQGAAEGYTF.

In its sample, this clone was seen a few times. V is TRBV30 and J is TRBJ1-4; a weak D match, TRBD1 (5 bases). CDR3 length: 15 residues. Germline V gene sequence: CDR1 GTSNPN, CDR2 SVGIG (reference sequence). V was clipped by 3 bases and J by 5 bases, with 16 bases between them. The CDR3 is CAWSPLGQSNEKLFF. CDR3 DNA sequence: TGTGCCTGGAGCCCCTTAGGACAATCCAATGAAAAACTGTTTTTT. The whole variable domain, filled in from reference TRBV30 and TRBJ1-4, reads SQTIHQWPATLVQPVGSPLSLECTVEGTSNPNLYWYRQAAGRGLQLLFYSVGIGQISSEVPQNLSASRPQDRQFILSSKKLLLSDSGFYLCAWSPLGQSNEKLFFGSGTQLSVL.

The rearrangement links TRBV9 to TRBJ2-3; D possibly corresponds to TRBD1 (6 bases). The V end lost 4 bases, the J end lost 10 bases, and 13 bases lay between the germline ends. Germline CDR1 SGDLS, CDR2 YYNGEE. The CDR3 consists of 12 residues. The CDR3 sequence: CASSPRGWAQYF. CDR3 DNA: TGTGCCAGCAGCCCAAGGGGGTGGGCGCAGTATTTT. The variable domain in full, with the rest retrieved from reference TRBV9 and TRBJ2-3, is DSGVTQTPKHLITATGQRVTLRCSPRSGDLSVYWYQQSLDQGLQFLIQYYNGEERAKGNILERFSAQQFPDLHSELNLSSLELGDSALYFCASSPRGWAQYFGPGTRLTVL.

The rearrangement links TRBV11-2 to TRBJ2-1, with D perhaps TRBD2 (6 bases). V lost 5 bases to trimming and J lost 4 bases, with 18 bases between them. This CDR3 is built from 16 residues. The germline gives CDR1 SGHAT, CDR2 FQNNGV. CDR3 coding DNA: TGTGCCAGCAGCCGCAGGCGCGGGACTTCTTACAATGAGCAGTTCTTC. Protein product: CASSRRRGTSYNEQFF.

The CDR3 region is CASSLGGPLSGNTIYF. CDR3 bases: TGTGCCAGCAGCTTAGGCGGGCCACTCTCTGGAAACACCATATATTTT. The chain recombines TRBV7-6 with TRBJ1-3; D is undetermined. The length of the CDR3 is 16 residues. With 1 base removed from V and 0 bases from J, the gap between germline ends came to 10 bases. Germline CDR1 is SGHVS and CDR2 is FNYEAQ.

The rearrangement uses TRBV19 and TRBJ1-4; 9 bases agree with TRBD1. V dropped 6 bases and J dropped 6; count of bases not matched to a gene: 5. This CDR3 is 14 amino acids long. CDR1 and CDR2 (germline): LNHDA, SQIVND (reference sequence). The CDR3 sequence: CASSAGTGHEKLFF. DNA of the CDR3: TGTGCCAGTAGCGCCGGGACAGGGCATGAAAAACTGTTTTTT.

This clone occurred a few times. The chain is built from TRBV15 and TRBJ1-1; TRBD1 is a possible D gene (5 bases). Germline CDR1 reads LNHNV; CDR2 reads YYDKDF (reference sequence). V was shortened by 1 base and J by 1 base, with 10 bases between the two germline ends. The CDR3 has 15 amino acids. In nucleotides, the CDR3 is TGTGCCACCAGCAGAGGGGGAACAGGGAACACTGAAGCTTTCTTT. It specifies CATSRGGTGNTEAFF.

This sequence joins TRBV7-6 and TRBJ1-3; possible D gene TRBD1, 6 bases. V was shortened by 2 bases and J by 4 bases, with 12 bases between the two germline ends. Germline assignment: CDR1 SGHVS and CDR2 FNYEAQ. The CDR3 is 15 residues long. CDR3 protein: CASSLSPGAGNTIYF. The CDR3 DNA sequence: TGTGCCAGCAGCTTATCACCAGGGGCAGGAAACACCATATATTTT.

J is TRBJ2-2 and V is TRBV5-1; the match to TRBD2 covers 12 bases. There are 15 residues in the CDR3. CDR1 and CDR2 (germline): SGHRS, YFSETQ. V was pared by 3 bases and J by 10 bases, with 7 bases of the junction left unmatched. CDR3 DNA sequence: TGCGCCAGCAGCTCCCTAGCGGGGGGGCCGGAGGAGCTGTTTTTT. The encoded protein is CASSSLAGGPEELFF.